The clone carrying this TCR beta chain was seen many times. With V trimmed by 5 bases and J by 0 bases, 12 bases remained unmatched. CDR1 SGHVS and CDR2 FQNEAQ come from the germline V gene. This CDR3 contains 17 residues. The data were obtained in a study of regulatory T cells in long-lasting Graves disease. For the study at large: Persistent Graves' disease denoted over 5 years of antithyroid drugs plus positive TSH receptor antibodies.

Arm-PCR with iRepertoire HTBI primers amplified the CDR3 regions for these TCR beta libraries. TCRdb fed the multiplex PCR reads into MiXCR, producing one record per CDR3 protein. The sample consists of hundreds of thousands of distinct CDR3 sequences, around 21% of them appearing once. Documented time point: persistent/refractory GD, antithyroid drugs over 5 years with positive TRAb. Construction of the TCR library relied on RNA isolated from PBMCs. This sequence joins TRBV7-8 and TRBJ2-5; 7 bases agree with TRBD2. Sequencing used peripheral blood mononuclear cells (PBMCs), obtained when the disease was refractory, from a patient treated with antithyroid drugs. The sequence was obtained from a female donor with Graves disease. The CDR3 sequence: CASSPRRASGNQETQYF. The DNA for the CDR3 is TGTGCCAGCAGCCCACGTAGGGCTAGCGGAAACCAAGAGACCCAGTACTTC.